This T cell receptor (beta chain) appears in the sequencing data of a study of T cells in Graves' hyperthyroidism and ophthalmopathy. Whole-study findings and limits: A model using 13 V-J features told ophthalmopathy apart from stable hyperthyroidism.

TCR beta CDR3 region amplification was performed from RNA transcripts. First-round RT-PCR with HTBI primers amplified the TCR CDR3 region. TCRdb redid the calling of the multiplex PCR reads with MiXCR, one entry per CDR3 protein. This table holds approximately 400,000 distinct CDR3 sequences, more than 15% found once. This clonotype was detected many times. The antigen is undetermined. Germline V gene lookup returns CDR1 SGHVS and CDR2 FQNEAQ. CDR3 size: 15 residues. V was cut by 3 bases and J by 2 bases, with 12 bases left in between. The TCR was taken from a woman aged 18-29 years with Graves' hyperthyroidism that later progressed to Graves' ophthalmopathy. Sequenced input: blood. The rearrangement joins TRBV7-8 to TRBJ2-3, with D unclear. The CDR3 sequence is CASSFFAESTDTQYF. The CDR3 bases are TGTGCCAGCAGCTTCTTTGCGGAGTCCACAGATACGCAGTATTTT.